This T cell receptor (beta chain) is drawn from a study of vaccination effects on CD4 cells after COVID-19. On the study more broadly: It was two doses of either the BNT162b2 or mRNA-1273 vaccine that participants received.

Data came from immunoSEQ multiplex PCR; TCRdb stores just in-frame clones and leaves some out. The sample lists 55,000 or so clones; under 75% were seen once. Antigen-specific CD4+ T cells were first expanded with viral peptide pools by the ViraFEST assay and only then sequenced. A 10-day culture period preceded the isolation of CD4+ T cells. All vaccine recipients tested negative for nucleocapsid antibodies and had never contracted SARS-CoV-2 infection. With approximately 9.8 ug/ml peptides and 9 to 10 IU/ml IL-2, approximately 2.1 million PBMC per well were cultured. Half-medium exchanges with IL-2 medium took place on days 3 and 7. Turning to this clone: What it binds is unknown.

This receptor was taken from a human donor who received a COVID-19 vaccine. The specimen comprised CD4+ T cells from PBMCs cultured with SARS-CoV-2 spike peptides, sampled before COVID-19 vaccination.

The CDR3 spells CASSIPGLAGGLFGGELFF. CDR3 nucleotide sequence: TGTGCCAGCAGTATCCCGGGACTAGCGGGAGGGCTGTTCGGCGGGGAGCTGTTTTTT. This chain uses TRBV28 with TRBJ2-2, with 16 bases fitting TRBD2. The V segment lost 5 bases and the J segment 7 bases; nucleotides outside the gene matches: 13. This CDR3 has 19 amino acids. Germline V CDR1 and CDR2: MDHEN, SYDVKM.